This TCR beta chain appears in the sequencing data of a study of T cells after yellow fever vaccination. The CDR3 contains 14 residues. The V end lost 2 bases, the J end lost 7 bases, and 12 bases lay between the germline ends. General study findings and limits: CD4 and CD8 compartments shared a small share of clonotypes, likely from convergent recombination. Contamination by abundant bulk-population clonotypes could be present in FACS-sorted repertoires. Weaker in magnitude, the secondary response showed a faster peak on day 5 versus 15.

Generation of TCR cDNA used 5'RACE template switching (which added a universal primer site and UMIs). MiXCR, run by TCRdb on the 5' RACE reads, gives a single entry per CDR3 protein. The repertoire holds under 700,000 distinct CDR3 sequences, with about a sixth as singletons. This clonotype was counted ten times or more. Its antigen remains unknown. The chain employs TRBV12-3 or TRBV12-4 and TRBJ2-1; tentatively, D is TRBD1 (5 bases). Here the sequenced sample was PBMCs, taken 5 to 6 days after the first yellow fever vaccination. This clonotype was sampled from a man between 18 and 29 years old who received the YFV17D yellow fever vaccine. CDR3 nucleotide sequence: TGTGCCAGCAGTTTACTAGACAGACTGAATGAGCAGTTCTTC. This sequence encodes CASSLLDRLNEQFF.